The following is a T cell receptor (beta chain) sequence with its context. The record originates from a study of siplizumab effects on memory and regulatory T cells. The CDR3 sequence is 15 residues long. Trimming shortened V by 3 bases and J by 7 bases, and 19 bases separated the two germline ends. Germline lookup yields CDR1 SGDLS and CDR2 YYNGEE. Per individual sample, approximately 100,000 TCR templates were assayed. Data came from immunoSEQ multiplex PCR; TCRdb stores just in-frame clones and leaves some out. The data show about 120,000 clones, 93% seen once. The source is a human donor in good health. The genes are TRBV9 and TRBJ1-2, with D possibly TRBD1 on 5 matching bases. Sequencing used non-Treg CD4+ T cells sorted from blood. CDR3 nucleotide sequence: TGTGCCAGCAGCGCACCATCGACAGCCCTTGGTGGCTACACCTTC. Its protein is CASSAPSTALGGYTF.